Presented here are 26 T cell receptor beta chains from one specimen sequenced in a study of T cell responses to AZD1222 COVID-19 vaccine (dated by TCRdb to the early 2020s). Libraries were prepared through the immunoSEQ multiplex PCR assay. In its TCRdb copy, this immuneACCESS table keeps in-frame sequences only and misses some clones. Where compared with another copy, unresolved V genes explain less than half of these, and the others have no known cause. The sample records around 120,000 clones, over 85% of which are singletons. Around 1.1% of the sample rests with the top ten. This sample's time point label indicates: about 28 days (+/-7) after the second vaccine dose. The sequences come from peripheral blood, collected 28 days after the second AZD1222 dose. The receptors shown here come from an adult who received the AZD1222 COVID-19 vaccine.

The chain has TRBV28 and TRBJ2-3, with D perhaps TRBD2 (6 bases). The V gene's germline CDR1 is MDHEN and CDR2 SYDVKM. Trimming took off 2 bases at V and 2 bases at J, with 11 bases between the two ends. The CDR3 has 15 residues. The CDR3, as DNA: TGTGCCAGCAGTTTAGGCCGGACTACCACAGATACGCAGTATTTT. It specifies CASSLGRTTTDTQYF.

The chain uses TRBV2 and TRBJ2-7; D is possibly TRBD1 (6 bases). Trimming cost V 8 bases and J 6 bases, with 20 bases left between them. The CDR3 covers 14 residues. Germline V gene data show CDR1 as SNHLY and CDR2 as FYNNEI. The CDR3: CASRRDGRGSEQYF. The CDR3 region has the DNA TGTGCCAGCCGACGTGACGGCAGGGGTTCCGAGCAGTACTTC.

The J gene is TRBJ2-2, the V gene TRBV28; D is unclear. This CDR3 spans 16 amino acids. With 3 bases removed from V and 0 bases from J, the gap between germline ends came to 11 bases. In germline, CDR1 is MDHEN, CDR2 SYDVKM. The CDR3 DNA follows: TGTGCCAGCAGTTTGGGTGGCGCATCGAACACCGGGGAGCTGTTTTTT. Residues: CASSLGGASNTGELFF.

The rearrangement uses TRBV6-1 and TRBJ2-7, with 9 bases fitting TRBD1. Germline CDR1 MNHNS, CDR2 SASEGT. The length of the CDR3 is 16 residues. After removal of 4 bases from V and 7 bases from J, the junction contained 14 bases not matched to a gene. This CDR3 reads CASSGIGLGQGWEQYF. In DNA, the CDR3 is TGTGCCAGCAGTGGCATAGGGCTGGGACAGGGTTGGGAGCAGTACTTC.

The chain combines TRBV11-2 with TRBJ2-5; 11 nucleotides line up with TRBD2. The V gene's germline CDR1 is SGHAT and CDR2 FQNNGV. The CDR3 is 16 residues long. After removal of 4 bases from V and 2 bases from J, the junction contained 6 bases not matched to a gene. This CDR3 reads CASSSVAGGDQETQYF. CDR3 nucleotides: TGTGCCAGCAGCTCCGTAGCGGGGGGGGATCAAGAGACCCAGTACTTC. The full variable domain, in which reference TRBV11-2 and TRBJ2-5 provide the parts outside the CDR3, is EAGVAQSPRYKIIEKRQSVAFWCNPISGHATLYWYQQILGQGPKLLIQFQNNGVVDDSQLPKDRFSAERLKGVDSTLKIQPAKLEDSAVYLCASSSVAGGDQETQYFGPGTRLLVL.

The chain carries TRBV28 and TRBJ1-2; D not certain. CDR3 length: 14 amino acids. Between the trimmed V and J ends, which lost 2 bases and 4 bases, there was a span of 11 bases. Looked up from germline, CDR1 is MDHEN and CDR2 is SYDVKM. In DNA, the CDR3 is TGTGCCAGCAGTTTAAACGGCCAGACCTATGGCTACACCTTC. Translation gives CASSLNGQTYGYTF.

The chain joins TRBV20-1 to TRBJ1-1, with a tentative D call TRBD1 (5 bases). V was clipped by 3 bases and J by 1 base, with 12 bases between them. The CDR3 is 14 residues long. In germline, CDR1 is DFQATT, CDR2 SNEGSKA (reference sequence). CDR3 in DNA: TGCAGTGCTAGTTCGGGGGGTTCGAACACTGAAGCTTTCTTT. It encodes CSASSGGSNTEAFF.

The chain employs TRBV27 and TRBJ1-3; maybe TRBD1 (5 bases). Trimming pared 6 bases from V and 0 bases from J, leaving 9 bases between. Germline V gene lookup returns CDR1 MNHEY and CDR2 SMNVEV (reference sequence). CDR3 length: 14 amino acids. In DNA, the CDR3 is TGTGCCAGCAGGGGACGGCTCTCTGGAAACACCATATATTTT. It codes for CASRGRLSGNTIYF.

The V call is TRBV28, the J call TRBJ2-6, with D unclear. V was shortened by 7 bases and J by 0 bases, with 7 bases between the two germline ends. Looked up from germline, CDR1 is MDHEN and CDR2 is SYDVKM. This CDR3 has 14 amino acids. The CDR3 nucleotides are TGTGCCAGCAACGGCAACTCTGGGGCCAACGTCCTGACTTTC. The encoded protein is CASNGNSGANVLTF.

V usage is TRBV18 and J usage is TRBJ1-6; TRBD1 matches 10 bases. Germline V gives CDR1 KGHSH, CDR2 LQKENI. This CDR3 region has 16 residues. V lost 2 bases, J lost 6 bases, and 4 bases stayed unmatched. DNA of the CDR3: TGTGCCAGCTCACCAGAGGGGGACAGGGGTAATTCACCCCTCCACTTT. It specifies CASSPEGDRGNSPLHF. Supplemented by reference TRBV18 and TRBJ1-6, the full variable domain reads NAGVMQNPRHLVRRRGQEARLRCSPMKGHSHVYWYRQLPEEGLKFMVYLQKENIIDESGMPKERFSAEFPKEGPSILRIQQVVRGDSAAYFCASSPEGDRGNSPLHFGNGTRLTVT.

J is TRBJ1-1 and V is TRBV2; D gene unclear. V was cut by 2 bases and J by 6 bases, with 7 bases left in between. The CDR3 length is 12 residues. The germline CDR1 and CDR2 sequences are SNHLY and FYNNEI. In DNA form, the CDR3 reads TGTGCCAGCAGTGAACAGGCATCTGAAGCTTTCTTT. Amino acid sequence: CASSEQASEAFF.

The rearrangement links TRBV7-3 to TRBJ2-3; D gene unclear. CDR1 SGHTA and CDR2 FQGTGA come from the germline V gene. V dropped 2 bases and J dropped 5 bases, with 8 bases sitting between them. This CDR3 is 13 amino acids long. In DNA form, the CDR3 reads TGTGCCAGCAGCTTATTGGCCCGAGATACGCAGTATTTT. Translating gives CASSLLARDTQYF.

The CDR3 DNA is TGTGCCAGCTCACCGGCTAGCGGGAGAAACGAGCAGTTCTTC. The encoded protein is CASSPASGRNEQFF. This sequence joins TRBV18 and TRBJ2-1, with TRBD2 identical over 10 bases. The CDR3 totals 14 residues. V gave up 3 bases and J gave up 10 bases; unmatched junction bases: 6. Germline CDR1 KGHSH, CDR2 LQKENI.

This clone was recorded a few times. This sequence joins TRBV28 and TRBJ1-5; D gene unclear. Germline CDR1 reads MDHEN; CDR2 reads SYDVKM. This CDR3 has 15 residues. Trimming left V 7 bases short and J 2 bases short, with 15 bases between. CDR3 region: CASNDGDRGNQPQHF. The CDR3 nucleotides read TGTGCCAGCAATGATGGAGATAGGGGCAATCAGCCCCAGCATTTT.

This chain connects TRBV30 to TRBJ1-5; 8 positions agree with TRBD1. Germline CDR1 GTSNPN, CDR2 SVGIG (reference sequence). V dropped 3 bases and J dropped 5; count of bases not matched to a gene: 3. The CDR3 length is 13 residues. Written as DNA, the CDR3 is TGTGCCTGGAGCGCGACAGGGGATCAGCCCCAGCATTTT. Its protein product is CAWSATGDQPQHF. The full variable domain, completed using reference TRBV30 and TRBJ1-5, is SQTIHQWPATLVQPVGSPLSLECTVEGTSNPNLYWYRQAAGRGLQLLFYSVGIGQISSEVPQNLSASRPQDRQFILSSKKLLLSDSGFYLCAWSATGDQPQHFGDGTRLSIL.

CDR3 in DNA: TGTGCCTGGAGTATAGGCTTGAACACTGAAGCTTTCTTT. Its protein product is CAWSIGLNTEAFF. The chain uses TRBV30 and TRBJ1-1; D is ambiguous. CDR1 GTSNPN and CDR2 SVGIG come from the germline V gene (reference sequence). The V end was cut by 2 bases, the J end by 0 bases, with 7 bases between. The CDR3 spans 13 residues. The whole variable domain, filled in from reference TRBV30 and TRBJ1-1, reads SQTIHQWPATLVQPVGSPLSLECTVEGTSNPNLYWYRQAAGRGLQLLFYSVGIGQISSEVPQNLSASRPQDRQFILSSKKLLLSDSGFYLCAWSIGLNTEAFFGQGTRLTVV.

This chain links TRBV9 with TRBJ2-5; TRBD1 agrees at 7 bases. CDR1 SGDLS and CDR2 YYNGEE come from the germline V gene. This CDR3 has 14 residues. The V gene end was trimmed by 0 bases and the J gene end by 5 bases; junction bases not matched to a gene: 4. The CDR3 DNA sequence: TGTGCCAGCAGCGTAGGAGGGGGCAGGGAGACCCAGTACTTC. Translation: CASSVGGGRETQYF.

The gene calls are TRBV29-1 and TRBJ2-3; no clear D. The CDR3 is made up of 12 amino acids. The V gene's germline CDR1 is SQVTM and CDR2 ANQGSEA. Deletions cut 2 bases from V and 4 bases from J, with 7 bases between. The CDR3 bases are TGCAGCGTTGAATACTCCGCAGATACGCAGTATTTT. Translation gives CSVEYSADTQYF.

The V and J genes are TRBV30 and TRBJ2-6; a possible D gene is TRBD1 (5 bases). This CDR3 is built from 15 residues. V was pared by 1 base and J by 2 bases, with 9 bases between. The germline V gene has CDR1 GTSNPN and CDR2 SVGIG (reference sequence). CDR3 amino acids: CAWSGKGTGANVLTF. The DNA of the CDR3 is TGTGCCTGGAGTGGCAAGGGGACTGGGGCCAACGTCCTGACTTTC.

This chain uses TRBV3-1 (or the pseudogene TRBV3-2) with TRBJ2-1, with a tentative D call TRBD1 (6 bases). Germline-derived CDR1 and CDR2 are LGHDT and YNNKEL (reference sequence). The CDR3 has 16 residues. V gave up 1 base and J gave up 5 bases, with 15 bases separating them. CDR3 sequence reads: CASSQGFGGGNNEQFF. The DNA for the CDR3 is TGTGCCAGCAGCCAAGGGTTTGGTGGGGGCAACAATGAGCAGTTCTTC.

This clone was found once. The chain joins TRBV7-2 to TRBJ2-7; D remains ambiguous. V was shortened by 1 base and J by 2 bases, with 3 bases between the two germline ends. In germline, CDR1 is SGHTA, CDR2 FQGNSA. The CDR3 has 12 amino acids. CDR3 residues: CASSLEAYEQYF. The CDR3, as DNA: TGTGCCAGCAGCTTAGAAGCCTACGAGCAGTACTTC. The complete variable domain, with remaining parts taken from reference TRBV7-2 and TRBJ2-7, reads GAGVSQSPSNKVTEKGKDVELRCDPISGHTALYWYRQSLGQGLEFLIYFQGNSAPDKSGLPSDRFSAERTGGSVSTLTIQRTQQEDSAVYLCASSLEAYEQYFGPGTRLTVT.

The chain couples TRBV5-1 to TRBJ1-1; D is unresolved. The germline gives CDR1 SGHRS, CDR2 YFSETQ. Trimming took 0 bases from V and 4 from J, leaving 13 bases between them. This CDR3 has 15 residues. Here the CDR3 DNA reads TGCGCCAGCAGCTTGGGTGTCTCCTTGTTCACTGAAGCTTTCTTT. It codes for CASSLGVSLFTEAFF.

This rearrangement joins TRBV2 to TRBJ1-2; 8 positions match TRBD1. The CDR3 is 14 amino acids. Germline assignment: CDR1 SNHLY and CDR2 FYNNEI. Trimming cost V 7 bases and J 1 base; bases outside gene matches: 5. The CDR3 bases are TGTGCCAGCACTAGACAGGGGAGTAACTATGGCTACACCTTC. Its translation: CASTRQGSNYGYTF.

DNA for the CDR3: TGTGCCTGGGACAGGGTCGCCCCTGAAGCTTTCTTT. Its translation is CAWDRVAPEAFF. The chain recombines TRBV30 with TRBJ1-1; TRBD1 matches 7 bases. The CDR3 has 12 residues. The V gene end was trimmed by 5 bases and the J gene end by 6 bases; junction bases not matched to a gene: 6. Germline CDR1 reads GTSNPN; CDR2 reads SVGIG (reference sequence). The entire variable domain, with the rest obtained from reference TRBV30 and TRBJ1-1, is as follows: SQTIHQWPATLVQPVGSPLSLECTVEGTSNPNLYWYRQAAGRGLQLLFYSVGIGQISSEVPQNLSASRPQDRQFILSSKKLLLSDSGFYLCAWDRVAPEAFFGQGTRLTVV.

The CDR3 sequence is CASSLVARQSYEQYF. CDR3 bases: TGTGCCAGCAGCTTAGTGGCGCGTCAGTCCTACGAGCAGTACTTC. The V and J genes are TRBV7-2 and TRBJ2-7; D remains ambiguous. The CDR3 covers 15 residues. CDR1 SGHTA and CDR2 FQGNSA come from the germline V gene. The ends were cut back, 1 base at V and 1 base at J, with 11 bases in the middle.

The chain uses TRBV29-1 and TRBJ2-5; 7 positions agree with TRBD2. Germline lookup yields CDR1 SQVTM and CDR2 ANQGSEA. With 6 bases clipped from V and 4 bases from J, the junction kept 5 bases outside the gene matches. The CDR3 is 12 amino acids. This chain's CDR3 is CSVREAGETQYF. For the CDR3, the DNA is TGCAGCGTCCGGGAGGCGGGAGAGACCCAGTACTTC. The entire variable domain, with the rest obtained from reference TRBV29-1 and TRBJ2-5, is as follows: SAVISQKPSRDICQRGTSLTIQCQVDSQVTMMFWYRQQPGQSLTLIATANQGSEATYESGFVIDKFPISRPNLTFSTLTVSNMSPEDSSIYLCSVREAGETQYFGPGTRLLVL.